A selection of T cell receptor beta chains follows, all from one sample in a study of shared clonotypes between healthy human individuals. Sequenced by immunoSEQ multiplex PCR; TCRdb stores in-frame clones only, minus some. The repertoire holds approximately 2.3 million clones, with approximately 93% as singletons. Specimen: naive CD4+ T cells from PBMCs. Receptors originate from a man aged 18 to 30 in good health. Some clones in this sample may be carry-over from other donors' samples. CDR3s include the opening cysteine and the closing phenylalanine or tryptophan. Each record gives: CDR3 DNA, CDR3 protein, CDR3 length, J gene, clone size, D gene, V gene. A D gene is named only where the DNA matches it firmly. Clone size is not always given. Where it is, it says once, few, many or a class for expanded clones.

CDR3nt: TGTGCCAGCAGCACACAGGGTTCCTACAATGAGCAGTTCTTC
CDR3aa: CASSTQGSYNEQFF
len: 14
j_gene: TRBJ2-1
abundance: once
d_gene: NA
v_gene: TRBV2

CDR3nt: TGTGCCAGCAGTGAAAGGGAAACCTCCTACAATGAGCAGTTCTTC
CDR3aa: CASSERETSYNEQFF
len: 15
j_gene: TRBJ2-1
abundance: NA
d_gene: NA
v_gene: TRBV2

CDR3nt: TGTGCCAGCAGCCCCCGCCAGGGGCCGGCGGGGACTAATGAAAAACTGTTTTTT
CDR3aa: CASSPRQGPAGTNEKLFF
len: 18
j_gene: TRBJ1-4
abundance: NA
d_gene: NA
v_gene: TRBV11-2

CDR3nt: TGTGCCAGCAGTCTTCAGAGGTCGCCTCGTGGGCAGTATTTT
CDR3aa: CASSLQRSPRGQYF
len: 14
j_gene: TRBJ2-3
abundance: NA
d_gene: NA
v_gene: TRBV6-5

CDR3nt: TGCAGCGTCCTAGGGGGGACTAGCGGGGTCTCCTACGAGCAGTACTTC
CDR3aa: CSVLGGTSGVSYEQYF
len: 16
j_gene: TRBJ2-7
abundance: once
d_gene: TRBD2
v_gene: TRBV29-1

CDR3nt: TGTGCCAGCAGCTTAGGCTTAGGATCGGGAAACAGGGGGGCGCGCACTAATGAAAAACTGTTTTTT
CDR3aa: CASSLGLGSGNRGARTNEKLFF
len: 22
j_gene: TRBJ1-4
abundance: NA
d_gene: TRBD1
v_gene: TRBV7-8

CDR3nt: TGTGCCAGCACCCACAGGGGGGAAGCTTTCTTT
CDR3aa: CASTHRGEAFF
len: 11
j_gene: TRBJ1-1
abundance: NA
d_gene: TRBD1
v_gene: TRBV28

CDR3nt: TGCAGCGTTGAGGGACTAGCGGTACGCGATGAGCAGTTCTTC
CDR3aa: CSVEGLAVRDEQFF
len: 14
j_gene: TRBJ2-1
abundance: NA
d_gene: TRBD2
v_gene: TRBV29-1

CDR3nt: TGTGCCAGCAGCTCCCTGGACAATCAGCCCCAGCATTTT
CDR3aa: CASSSLDNQPQHF
len: 13
j_gene: TRBJ1-5
abundance: NA
d_gene: NA
v_gene: TRBV9

CDR3nt: TGCGCCAGCAGCCAGACCGGGACAGGGACTTATGGCTACACCTTC
CDR3aa: CASSQTGTGTYGYTF
len: 15
j_gene: TRBJ1-2
abundance: NA
d_gene: TRBD1
v_gene: TRBV4-1

CDR3nt: TGTGCCAGCAGCTTGTTCGTCGCCTACGAGCAGTACTTC
CDR3aa: CASSLFVAYEQYF
len: 13
j_gene: TRBJ2-7
abundance: NA
d_gene: NA
v_gene: TRBV7-2

CDR3nt: TGCGCCAGCAGCCAACGCGGGAACTGGCTAGATACGCAGTATTTT
CDR3aa: CASSQRGNWLDTQYF
len: 15
j_gene: TRBJ2-3
abundance: NA
d_gene: NA
v_gene: TRBV4-1

CDR3nt: TGTGCCAGCAGCAAAGCCGGACAGGGGTACAATCAGCCCCAGCATTTT
CDR3aa: CASSKAGQGYNQPQHF
len: 16
j_gene: TRBJ1-5
abundance: NA
d_gene: NA
v_gene: TRBV21-1

CDR3nt: TGTGCCAGCTGGCCGGCTAGCGGATTCGTCGAGCAGTACTTC
CDR3aa: CASWPASGFVEQYF
len: 14
j_gene: TRBJ2-7
abundance: NA
d_gene: TRBD2
v_gene: TRBV28

CDR3nt: TGTGCCTGGAGTTACAGGGAGAACACTGAAGCTTTCTTT
CDR3aa: CAWSYRENTEAFF
len: 13
j_gene: TRBJ1-1
abundance: NA
d_gene: NA
v_gene: TRBV30

CDR3nt: TGTGCCAGTAGCACACTAGGTAATGAGCAGTTCTTC
CDR3aa: CASSTLGNEQFF
len: 12
j_gene: TRBJ2-1
abundance: NA
d_gene: NA
v_gene: TRBV19

CDR3nt: TGTGCCAGCAGCTTAACTAGCGGGAGGGCAGATACGCAGTATTTT
CDR3aa: CASSLTSGRADTQYF
len: 15
j_gene: TRBJ2-3
abundance: NA
d_gene: TRBD2
v_gene: TRBV7-2

CDR3nt: TGTGCCAGCAGCCAACGGACTAGCGGGAGGTCTTACAATGAGCAGTTCTTC
CDR3aa: CASSQRTSGRSYNEQFF
len: 17
j_gene: TRBJ2-1
abundance: NA
d_gene: TRBD2
v_gene: TRBV7-9

CDR3nt: TGCGCCAGCAGCTTGTTTCTGCGGCAGCTTGGTGGCTACACCTTC
CDR3aa: CASSLFLRQLGGYTF
len: 15
j_gene: TRBJ1-2
abundance: NA
d_gene: NA
v_gene: TRBV5-1

CDR3nt: TGTGCCAGCAGTTCTCGCGCCCTTGTTGAGGGCGCAGATACGCAGTATTTT
CDR3aa: CASSSRALVEGADTQYF
len: 17
j_gene: TRBJ2-3
abundance: NA
d_gene: NA
v_gene: TRBV27

CDR3nt: TGTGCCACCAGCAGGTCCCTGGCAGATACGCAGTATTTT
CDR3aa: CATSRSLADTQYF
len: 13
j_gene: TRBJ2-3
abundance: NA
d_gene: NA
v_gene: TRBV15

CDR3nt: TGTGCCAGCAGCCTAGCGGGAGGGAACACCGGGGAGCTGTTTTTT
CDR3aa: CASSLAGGNTGELFF
len: 15
j_gene: TRBJ2-2
abundance: NA
d_gene: TRBD2
v_gene: TRBV7-2

CDR3nt: TGTGCCAGCAGCCCCCGACTAGCGGACTACAATGAGCAGTTCTTC
CDR3aa: CASSPRLADYNEQFF
len: 15
j_gene: TRBJ2-1
abundance: once
d_gene: TRBD2
v_gene: TRBV7-3

CDR3nt: TGTGCCAGCAGTTTGGGTCAGGGCTCTGAAGCTTTCTTT
CDR3aa: CASSLGQGSEAFF
len: 13
j_gene: TRBJ1-1
abundance: NA
d_gene: NA
v_gene: TRBV25-1

CDR3nt: TGTGCCTGGAGCCCATCGGGGGGGTACTATGGCTACACCTTC
CDR3aa: CAWSPSGGYYGYTF
len: 14
j_gene: TRBJ1-2
abundance: NA
d_gene: NA
v_gene: TRBV30

CDR3nt: TGTGCCACCAGCAGAGATCGACAGGCCTATGGCTACACCTTC
CDR3aa: CATSRDRQAYGYTF
len: 14
j_gene: TRBJ1-2
abundance: NA
d_gene: NA
v_gene: TRBV15

CDR3nt: TGTGCCATCAGTGTCGGTGACAGGTTCGCGAACTATGGCTACACCTTC
CDR3aa: CAISVGDRFANYGYTF
len: 16
j_gene: TRBJ1-2
abundance: NA
d_gene: NA
v_gene: TRBV10-3

CDR3nt: TGTGCCAGTAGTAGTACAGCACCTCCAACTAATGAAAAACTGTTTTTT
CDR3aa: CASSSTAPPTNEKLFF
len: 16
j_gene: TRBJ1-4
abundance: NA
d_gene: NA
v_gene: TRBV19

CDR3nt: TGTGCCATCACAGGGGGCGCCGGTGGCTACACCTTC
CDR3aa: CAITGGAGGYTF
len: 12
j_gene: TRBJ1-2
abundance: NA
d_gene: TRBD1
v_gene: TRBV10-3

CDR3nt: TGTGCCAGCAGTGACGACCTTGCCGGGGACGGGACAGATACGCAGTATTTT
CDR3aa: CASSDDLAGDGTDTQYF
len: 17
j_gene: TRBJ2-3
abundance: NA
d_gene: NA
v_gene: TRBV6-1

CDR3nt: TGTGCCAGCAGCCTGAGTAGGAGCGGCTACGAGCAGTACTTC
CDR3aa: CASSLSRSGYEQYF
len: 14
j_gene: TRBJ2-7
abundance: NA
d_gene: NA
v_gene: TRBV14

CDR3nt: TGTGCCAGCAGCTTGGTTCACAAATACGAGCAGTACTTC
CDR3aa: CASSLVHKYEQYF
len: 13
j_gene: TRBJ2-7
abundance: NA
d_gene: NA
v_gene: TRBV5-6

CDR3nt: TGTGCCAGCAGTTCTGGGGACTCGCGAAGCGGGGAGCTGTTTTTT
CDR3aa: CASSSGDSRSGELFF
len: 15
j_gene: TRBJ2-2
abundance: once
d_gene: NA
v_gene: TRBV28

CDR3nt: TGTGCCAGCAGTTTATGGGACAGGACCTCGAGTGATGGCTACACCTTC
CDR3aa: CASSLWDRTSSDGYTF
len: 16
j_gene: TRBJ1-2
abundance: once
d_gene: TRBD1
v_gene: TRBV28

CDR3nt: TGTGCCAGCAGCGTAAACAGGCCCAGGAGCTCCTACAATGAGCAGTTCTTC
CDR3aa: CASSVNRPRSSYNEQFF
len: 17
j_gene: TRBJ2-1
abundance: NA
d_gene: NA
v_gene: TRBV12-1

CDR3nt: TGTGCCAGCAGTCGGACTAGCAGCTCTGGGGCCAACGTCCTGACTTTC
CDR3aa: CASSRTSSSGANVLTF
len: 16
j_gene: TRBJ2-6
abundance: NA
d_gene: TRBD2
v_gene: TRBV16

CDR3nt: TGTGCCAGCAGTTCATCTTACAGGGGTCCCATGAACACTGAAGCTTTCTTT
CDR3aa: CASSSSYRGPMNTEAFF
len: 17
j_gene: TRBJ1-1
abundance: NA
d_gene: TRBD1
v_gene: TRBV28

CDR3nt: TGTGCCAGCAGCCCTGGACAGGGAATGGCCACCGGGGAGCTGTTTTTT
CDR3aa: CASSPGQGMATGELFF
len: 16
j_gene: TRBJ2-2
abundance: NA
d_gene: TRBD1
v_gene: TRBV9

CDR3nt: TGTGCCAGCAGCTTGGTTCGGTCGGATAGCACAGATACGCAGTATTTT
CDR3aa: CASSLVRSDSTDTQYF
len: 16
j_gene: TRBJ2-3
abundance: NA
d_gene: NA
v_gene: TRBV5-4

CDR3nt: TGTGCCAGCAGCTTAGAGGGGGATGAAAAACTGTTTTTT
CDR3aa: CASSLEGDEKLFF
len: 13
j_gene: TRBJ1-4
abundance: NA
d_gene: NA
v_gene: TRBV7-9

CDR3nt: TGTGCCAGCTCCCGTTCTATGGTAGCGGACTACGAGCAGTACTTC
CDR3aa: CASSRSMVADYEQYF
len: 15
j_gene: TRBJ2-7
abundance: once
d_gene: NA
v_gene: TRBV18

CDR3nt: TGTGCCAGCAACCTCAGGGGGCGAGCTAATGAAAAACTGTTTTTT
CDR3aa: CASNLRGRANEKLFF
len: 15
j_gene: TRBJ1-4
abundance: NA
d_gene: TRBD1
v_gene: TRBV6-6

CDR3nt: TGTGCCAGCAGTCGGGTCGGGGGCACAGATACGCAGTATTTT
CDR3aa: CASSRVGGTDTQYF
len: 14
j_gene: TRBJ2-3
abundance: NA
d_gene: NA
v_gene: TRBV6-5

CDR3nt: TGTGCCAGCAGTTTACTACCAAATTTTCTGGCGGGAGGGAGCTACGAGCAGTACTTC
CDR3aa: CASSLLPNFLAGGSYEQYF
len: 19
j_gene: TRBJ2-7
abundance: NA
d_gene: TRBD2
v_gene: TRBV27

CDR3nt: TGTGCCTGGAGTGTACTCTCCCCCCGGGGGACCATATATTTT
CDR3aa: CAWSVLSPRGTIYF
len: 14
j_gene: TRBJ1-3
abundance: NA
d_gene: NA
v_gene: TRBV30

CDR3nt: TGTGCCAGCAGTCGGGACGTGAACACCGGGGAGCTGTTTTTT
CDR3aa: CASSRDVNTGELFF
len: 14
j_gene: TRBJ2-2
abundance: NA
d_gene: NA
v_gene: TRBV6-5

CDR3nt: TGTGCCAGCCGGGGGGTCTCTGGAAACACCATATATTTT
CDR3aa: CASRGVSGNTIYF
len: 13
j_gene: TRBJ1-3
abundance: NA
d_gene: NA
v_gene: TRBV5-6

CDR3nt: TGCGCCAGCAGTCATCCCGGGACCTCCGGGCAGCCCCAGCATTTT
CDR3aa: CASSHPGTSGQPQHF
len: 15
j_gene: TRBJ1-5
abundance: few
d_gene: NA
v_gene: TRBV4-1

CDR3nt: TGCGCCAGCAGCTTGTCTGGGGGCGCGAGCCCCACTGAAGCTTTCTTT
CDR3aa: CASSLSGGASPTEAFF
len: 16
j_gene: TRBJ1-1
abundance: NA
d_gene: NA
v_gene: TRBV5-1

CDR3nt: TGTGCCAGCAGTCAAGGACTAGCGCATACCTACAATGAGCAGTTCTTC
CDR3aa: CASSQGLAHTYNEQFF
len: 16
j_gene: TRBJ2-1
abundance: NA
d_gene: TRBD2
v_gene: TRBV7-9

CDR3nt: TGTGCCAGCAGTTACGTCGGGGACTATGGCTACACCTTC
CDR3aa: CASSYVGDYGYTF
len: 13
j_gene: TRBJ1-2
abundance: NA
d_gene: NA
v_gene: TRBV6-6

CDR3nt: TGTGCCAGCAGCTTAGGACAGGGATGGAACACTGAAGCTTTCTTT
CDR3aa: CASSLGQGWNTEAFF
len: 15
j_gene: TRBJ1-1
abundance: NA
d_gene: TRBD1
v_gene: TRBV11-3

CDR3nt: TGCGCCAGCAGTCAATCACGGCCCAGCAGGATCCCCAAAAACATTCAGTACTTC
CDR3aa: CASSQSRPSRIPKNIQYF
len: 18
j_gene: TRBJ2-4
abundance: NA
d_gene: NA
v_gene: TRBV23-1

CDR3nt: TGCGCCAGCAGCTTGGCCTGGGCTGGAAACACCATATATTTT
CDR3aa: CASSLAWAGNTIYF
len: 14
j_gene: TRBJ1-3
abundance: NA
d_gene: NA
v_gene: TRBV5-1

CDR3nt: TGTGCCAGCAGCCAACGGACAGGGCCCACAGATACGCAGTATTTT
CDR3aa: CASSQRTGPTDTQYF
len: 15
j_gene: TRBJ2-3
abundance: once
d_gene: TRBD1
v_gene: TRBV9